The T cell receptor (beta chain) under discussion was sequenced for a study of neurological immune-mediated disorders. The team produced cDNA through 5'RACE using 10-nucleotide random UMIs. TCRdb used MiXCR to reprocess the 5' RACE reads, holding one entry per CDR3 protein. The sample has 55,000 or so distinct CDR3 sequences, approximately 4% seen once. Many counts were recorded for this clonotype. What it recognizes is unknown. Stored at -80 C, 2 million PBMCs were the source of the unsorted libraries. General study results and limits: Sharing of CDR3 amino acid sequences among expanded clones across subjects was absent, suggesting private repertoires in all groups. The greatest TCR clonal expansion occurred in HTLV-1-associated myelopathy and the least in multiple sclerosis, which fell below healthy controls.

This CDR3 contains 15 residues. Per germline, CDR1 DFQATT and CDR2 SNEGSKA (reference sequence). The V end was cut by 2 bases, the J end by 0 bases, with 11 bases between. The clonotype originates from a man aged 50 to 60 with multiple sclerosis. The sequenced sample was PBMCs. V and J are TRBV20-1 and TRBJ2-1, with D hard to call. The CDR3 DNA sequence: TGCAGTGCTAGATCGACCACGAGCTCCTACAATGAGCAGTTCTTC. Encoded protein: CSARSTTSSYNEQFF.